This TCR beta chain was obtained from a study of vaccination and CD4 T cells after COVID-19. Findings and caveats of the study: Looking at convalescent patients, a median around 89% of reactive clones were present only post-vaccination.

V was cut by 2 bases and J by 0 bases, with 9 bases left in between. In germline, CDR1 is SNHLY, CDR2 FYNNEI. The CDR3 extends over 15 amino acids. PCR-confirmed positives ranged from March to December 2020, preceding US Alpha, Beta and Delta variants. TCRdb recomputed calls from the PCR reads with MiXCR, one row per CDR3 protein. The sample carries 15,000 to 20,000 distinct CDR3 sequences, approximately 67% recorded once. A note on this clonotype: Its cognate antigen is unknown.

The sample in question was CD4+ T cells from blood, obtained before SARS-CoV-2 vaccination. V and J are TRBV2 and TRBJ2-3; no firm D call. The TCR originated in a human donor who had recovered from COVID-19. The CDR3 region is CASSELVPSTDTQYF. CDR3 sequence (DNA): TGTGCCAGCAGTGAACTGGTGCCTAGCACAGATACGCAGTATTTT. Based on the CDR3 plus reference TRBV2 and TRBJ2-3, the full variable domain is EPEVTQTPSHQVTQMGQEVILRCVPISNHLYFYWYRQILGQKVEFLVSFYNNEISEKSEIFDDQFSVERPDGSNFTLKIRSTKLEDSAMYFCASSELVPSTDTQYFGPGTRLTVL.